The following is a T cell receptor (beta chain) sequence with its context. Its antigen is not known. This may be a read error: a much more frequent sequence differs by one nucleotide. The sample comes from a study of T cell repertoires in cytomegalovirus infection. Study details: Through public TCR beta signatures, both CMV infection and matching HLA type were indicated.

General observations from the study: Dominant in the ex vivo response were TCR beta clonotypes restricted by HLA-C and specific for CMV.

This CDR3 comprises 13 residues. The germline CDR1 and CDR2 sequences are SGHTA and FQGNSA. TCRdb reprocessed the reads with MiXCR, giving one entry per CDR3 protein. The sample has some 440,000 distinct CDR3 sequences, approximately 33% seen once; the top ten hold roughly 15%. The genes are TRBV7-2 and TRBJ2-4; D gene unclear. The source of this sequence is a human donor in good health (CMV status not recorded). Some clones in this sample may be carry-over from other donors' samples. The sequencing sample was made of PBMCs. The CDR3 loop is CACSPTDQNIQYF. CDR3 sequence (DNA): TGTGCCTGCAGCCCCACAGACCAAAACATTCAGTACTTC.